This entry lists 3 T cell receptor beta chains sequenced from one sample in a study of regulatory T cells in long-lasting Graves disease. As for time point: newly diagnosed GD, antithyroid drugs for less than 3 months. From RNA extracted from PBMCs, the TCR library was made. Relying on iRepertoire HTBI primers and Arm-PCR of CDR3 regions, the team built TCR beta libraries. TCRdb itself ran the multiplex PCR reads through MiXCR, one entry per CDR3 protein. Counted here are hundreds of thousands of distinct CDR3 sequences, 15% to 20% occurring once; the ten biggest clones make up more than 20%. In addition, the sample was reused for a study of T cells in Graves' hyperthyroidism and ophthalmopathy.

Specimen: peripheral blood mononuclear cells (PBMCs), collected at new diagnosis, from a patient treated with antithyroid drugs. The origin of the receptors is a woman aged 35 to 59 with Graves disease.

This clonotype has more than one count but fewer than ten. The chain is built from TRBV7-3 and TRBJ2-1; 8 nucleotides match TRBD2. Trimming removed 6 bases from V and 3 bases from J; junction bases left unmatched: 1. The CDR3 totals 13 residues. The germline CDR1 and CDR2 sequences are SGHTA and FQGTGA. The CDR3 loop is CASRAGGYNEQFF. CDR3 coding DNA: TGTGCCAGCAGGGCGGGGGGCTACAATGAGCAGTTCTTC.

The chain recombines TRBV12-5 with TRBJ1-2; D not certain. Germline V CDR1 and CDR2: LGHNT, FRNRAP. V shed 4 bases and J shed 2 bases, with 8 bases lying between them. This CDR3 has 13 amino acids. The CDR3 loop is CASGSTGNYGYTF. In DNA form, the CDR3 reads TGTGCTAGTGGTTCGACCGGGAACTATGGCTACACCTTC.

This clonotype has at least ten counts. V and J are TRBV11-2 and TRBJ2-5; 7 nucleotides agree with TRBD1. CDR1 and CDR2 (germline): SGHAT, FQNNGV. The V segment lost 6 bases and the J segment 1 base; nucleotides outside the gene matches: 8. The CDR3 covers 15 residues. The CDR3 region is CASRVRDRTQETQYF. DNA of the CDR3: TGTGCCAGCAGAGTCCGGGACAGAACCCAAGAGACCCAGTACTTC. Full variable domain (rest looked up from reference TRBV11-2 and TRBJ2-5): EAGVAQSPRYKIIEKRQSVAFWCNPISGHATLYWYQQILGQGPKLLIQFQNNGVVDDSQLPKDRFSAERLKGVDSTLKIQPAKLEDSAVYLCASRVRDRTQETQYFGPGTRLLVL.